The clone carrying this TCR beta chain was observed a few times. This specimen belongs to a study of blood T cell repertoires in COVID-19. Study overall: Spain, Italy and the United States supplied samples that represented acute and convalescent COVID-19. Sources were T cells, B-cell-depleted T cells, or PBMCs; the material itself was cDNA or gDNA.

The ends were cut back, 5 bases at V and 10 bases at J, with 11 bases in the middle. The CDR3 is 10 amino acids. CDR1 is GTSNPN, CDR2 SVGIG, per germline (reference sequence). Per the original methods: Reference gene primer amplification in the assay estimated nucleated cell counts. The protocol was immunoSEQ multiplex PCR, while the TCRdb copy is restricted to in-frame clones and leaves out a portion. That table furnishes V, J and clone size, whereas the DNA furnished D and trimming. This sample yields roughly 220,000 clones, of which less than 85% are seen a single time; about 5.5% belongs to the top ten.

The sequenced sample consisted of peripheral blood. The clonotype comes from a woman in her 70s with acute or convalescent COVID-19. The rearrangement joins TRBV30 to TRBJ1-1; TRBD1 might be the D (5 bases). CDR3 sequence reads: CAWGARGAFF. Written as DNA, the CDR3 is TGTGCCTGGGGGGCGCGGGGAGCTTTCTTT.